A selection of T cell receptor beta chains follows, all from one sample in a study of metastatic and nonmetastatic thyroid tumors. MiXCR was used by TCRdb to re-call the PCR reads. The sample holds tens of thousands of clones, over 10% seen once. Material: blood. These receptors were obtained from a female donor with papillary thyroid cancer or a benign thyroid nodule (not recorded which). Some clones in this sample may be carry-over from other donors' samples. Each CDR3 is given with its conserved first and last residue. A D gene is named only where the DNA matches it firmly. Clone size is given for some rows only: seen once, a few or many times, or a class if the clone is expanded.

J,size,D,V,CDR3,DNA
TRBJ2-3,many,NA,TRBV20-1,CSASRGTGTQDTQYF,TGCAGTGCTAGCCGTGGAACCGGGACCCAAGATACGCAGTATTTT
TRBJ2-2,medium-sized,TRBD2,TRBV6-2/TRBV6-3,CASTRTSGFNTGELFF,TGTGCCAGCACTCGGACTAGCGGGTTCAACACCGGGGAGCTGTTTTTT
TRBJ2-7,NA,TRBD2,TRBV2,CASKYSSGGDYEQYF,TGTGCCAGCAAGTACTCGAGTGGGGGGGACTACGAGCAGTACTTC
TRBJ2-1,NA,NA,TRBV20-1,CSARDWEDSGYEQFF,TGCAGTGCTAGAGACTGGGAGGACTCGGGCTATGAGCAGTTCTTC
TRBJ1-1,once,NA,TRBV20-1,CSASAILPGTTNTEAFF,TGCAGTGCTAGTGCCATTCTCCCCGGGACGACGAACACTGAAGCTTTCTTT
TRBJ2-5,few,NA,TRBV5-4,CASSRDGQETQYF,TGTGCCAGCAGCCGGGACGGCCAAGAGACCCAGTACTTC
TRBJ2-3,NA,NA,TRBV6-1,CSSSEPPGGHTDTQYF,TGTTCCAGCAGTGAACCCCCGGGCGGTCACACAGATACGCAGTATTTT
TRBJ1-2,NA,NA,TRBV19,CASSLQGPYGYTF,TGTGCCAGTAGTCTACAAGGTCCCTATGGCTACACCTTC
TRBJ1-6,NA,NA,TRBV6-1,CASSDTGGNNSPLHF,TGTGCCAGCAGTGATACAGGTGGCAATAATTCACCCCTCCACTTT
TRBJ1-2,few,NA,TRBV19,CASSLDGYGYTF,TGTGCCAGTAGCCTGGACGGCTATGGCTACACATTC
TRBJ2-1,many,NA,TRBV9,CASSVEGTRYNEQFF,TGTGCCAGCAGCGTAGAGGGGACAAGATACAATGAGCAGTTCTTC
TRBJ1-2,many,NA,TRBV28,CASSTGPDGFNYGYTF,TGTGCCAGCAGTACAGGCCCCGATGGGTTCAACTATGGCTACACCTTC
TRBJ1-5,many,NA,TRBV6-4,CASSGDSNQPQHF,TGTGCCAGCAGTGGAGATAGCAATCAGCCCCAGCATTTT
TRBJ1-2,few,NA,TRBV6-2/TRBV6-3,CASSYRWDPYGYTF,TGTGCCAGCAGTTATAGGTGGGACCCCTATGGCTACACCTTC
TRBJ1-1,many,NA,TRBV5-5,CASSLWSNTEAFF,TGTGCCAGCAGCTTGTGGTCGAACACTGAAGCTTTCTTT
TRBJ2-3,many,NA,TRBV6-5,CASSYTETQYF,TGTGCCAGCAGTTACACCGAGACGCAGTATTTT
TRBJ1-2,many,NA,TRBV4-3,CASSQELNSHGGYTF,TGCGCCAGCAGCCAAGAGTTGAACAGCCATGGGGGCTACACCTTC
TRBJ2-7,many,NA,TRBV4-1,CASSQVGVYEQYF,TGCGCCAGCAGCCAAGTAGGGGTCTACGAGCAGTACTTC
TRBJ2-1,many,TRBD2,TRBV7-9,CASSLVAGPYNEQFF,TGTGCCAGCAGCTTAGTAGCGGGGCCCTACAATGAGCAGTTCTTC
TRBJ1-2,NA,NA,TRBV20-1,CSAIWGLIPPSYGYTF,TGCAGTGCTATTTGGGGACTGATTCCCCCTAGCTATGGCTACACCTTC
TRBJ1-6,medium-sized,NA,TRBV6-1,CASRPDNMGHNSPLHF,TGTGCCAGCAGACCCGACAACATGGGCCATAATTCACCCCTCCACTTT
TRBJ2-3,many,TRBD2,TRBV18,CASQLSGSSTDTQYF,TGTGCCAGCCAGCTTAGCGGGAGTAGCACAGATACGCAGTATTTT
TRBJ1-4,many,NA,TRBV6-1,CASMRAGNEKLFF,TGTGCCAGCATGAGGGCCGGGAATGAAAAACTGTTTTTT
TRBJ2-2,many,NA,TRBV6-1,CASRGGGGTGELFF,TGTGCCAGCAGGGGGGGGGGCGGCACCGGGGAGCTGTTTTTT
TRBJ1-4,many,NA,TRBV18,CASSSLGLTNEKLFF,TGTGCCAGCTCAAGTTTGGGTCTGACTAATGAAAAACTGTTTTTT
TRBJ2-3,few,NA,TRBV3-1,CASSRGLSGGLDTQYF,TGTGCCAGCAGCAGGGGACTTTCTGGAGGGTTAGATACGCAGTATTTT
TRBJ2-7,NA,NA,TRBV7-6,CASSLSGSLGHEQYF,TGTGCCAGCAGCCTAAGTGGGTCCCTAGGCCACGAGCAGTACTTC
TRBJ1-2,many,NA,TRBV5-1,CASSETGSDGYTF,TGCGCCAGCAGCGAAACAGGGTCTGACGGCTACACCTTC
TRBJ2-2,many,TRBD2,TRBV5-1,CASSLQPGRDTGELFF,TGCGCCAGCAGCCTACAGCCAGGGAGGGACACCGGGGAGCTGTTTTTT
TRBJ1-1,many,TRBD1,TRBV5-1,CASSYQQGTEAFF,TGCGCCAGCAGCTATCAACAGGGGACTGAAGCTTTCTTT
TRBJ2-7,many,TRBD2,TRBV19,CASSLLAGPYEQYF,TGTGCCAGTAGCCTACTAGCGGGACCCTACGAGCAGTACTTC
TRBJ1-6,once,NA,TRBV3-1,CASSQGGGVGSPLHF,TGTGCCAGCAGCCAAGGGGGCGGGGTTGGCTCACCCCTCCACTTT
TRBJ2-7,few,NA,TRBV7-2,CASVFMNRRNEQYF,TGTGCCAGCGTCTTCATGAACCGGCGCAACGAGCAGTACTTC
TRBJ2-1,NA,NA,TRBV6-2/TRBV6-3,CASSPGDDEQFF,TGTGCCAGCAGTCCGGGAGACGATGAGCAGTTCTTC
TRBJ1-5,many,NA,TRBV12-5,CASGSGGNQPQHF,TGTGCTAGTGGTTCCGGGGGCAATCAGCCCCAGCATTTT
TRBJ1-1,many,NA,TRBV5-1,CASSLVSGKGTEAFF,TGCGCCAGCAGCTTAGTTTCGGGGAAAGGGACTGAAGCTTTCTTT
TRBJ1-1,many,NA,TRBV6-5,CASSYRAVSNTEAFF,TGTGCCAGCAGTTACAGGGCGGTTTCAAACACTGAAGCTTTCTTT
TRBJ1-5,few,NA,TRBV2,CASSERQGKQPQHF,TGTGCAAGCAGTGAACGGCAGGGAAAGCAGCCCCAACATTTT
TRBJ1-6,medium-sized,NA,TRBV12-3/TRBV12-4,CASTPLAGGTPLHF,TGTGCCAGCACCCCCTTGGCTGGAGGAACACCCCTCCACTTT
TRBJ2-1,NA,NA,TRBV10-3,CAISGTELTGHDQFF,TGTGCCATCAGTGGTACCGAGCTCACTGGTCATGATCAGTTCTTC
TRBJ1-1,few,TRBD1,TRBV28,CASSPSVLLKGASNTEAFF,TGTGCCAGCAGTCCCTCCGTTCTACTGAAGGGGGCGAGTAACACTGAAGCTTTCTTT
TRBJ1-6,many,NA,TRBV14,CASSQEGSPTSNSPLHF,TGTGCCAGCAGCCAAGAGGGGTCTCCCACTTCAAATTCACCCCTCCACTTT
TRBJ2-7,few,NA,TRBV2,CASKEGTDLLKEQYF,TGTGCCAGCAAGGAAGGAACGGACCTCCTGAAGGAGCAGTACTTC
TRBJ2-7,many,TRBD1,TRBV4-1,CASSQGTGGIVYEQYF,TGCGCCAGCAGCCAAGGGACAGGGGGAATAGTCTACGAGCAGTACTTC
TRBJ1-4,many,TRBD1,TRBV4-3,CASSQDPGQAPNEKLFF,TGCGCCAGCAGCCAAGACCCAGGACAGGCCCCGAATGAAAAACTGTTTTTT
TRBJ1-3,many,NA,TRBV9,CASSVGPEGTSGNTIYF,TGTGCCAGCAGCGTAGGACCGGAGGGTACCTCTGGAAACACCATATATTTT
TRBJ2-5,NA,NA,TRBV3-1,CASIQVSREGTQYF,TGTGCCAGCATCCAGGTATCGAGGGAAGGAACCCAGTACTTC
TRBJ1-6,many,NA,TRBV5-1,CASSLSGPENSPLHF,TGCGCCAGCAGCTTGTCGGGACCCGAGAATTCACCCCTCCACTTT
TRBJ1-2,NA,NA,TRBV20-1,CSARGVYFYTF,TGCAGTGCTAGGGGCGTCTATTTCTACACCTTC
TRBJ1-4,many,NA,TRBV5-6,CASGYRINEKLFF,TGTGCCAGCGGTTACAGAATTAATGAAAAACTGTTTTTT
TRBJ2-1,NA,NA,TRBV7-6,CASSSLSGYNDQFF,TGTGCCAGCAGCTCTCTTAGCGGATACAATGATCAGTTCTTC
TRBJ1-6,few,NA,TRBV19,CASSISSGESPLHF,TGTGCCAGTAGTATCTCTTCCGGGGAATCACCCCTCCACTTT
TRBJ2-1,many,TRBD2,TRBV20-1,CSARGQSGVYNEQFF,TGCAGTGCTAGAGGTCAGAGCGGGGTATACAATGAGCAGTTCTTC
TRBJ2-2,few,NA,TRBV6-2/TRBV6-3,CASSYSWAPVTGELFF,TGTGCCAGCAGTTACTCGTGGGCGCCGGTCACCGGGGAGCTGTTTTTT